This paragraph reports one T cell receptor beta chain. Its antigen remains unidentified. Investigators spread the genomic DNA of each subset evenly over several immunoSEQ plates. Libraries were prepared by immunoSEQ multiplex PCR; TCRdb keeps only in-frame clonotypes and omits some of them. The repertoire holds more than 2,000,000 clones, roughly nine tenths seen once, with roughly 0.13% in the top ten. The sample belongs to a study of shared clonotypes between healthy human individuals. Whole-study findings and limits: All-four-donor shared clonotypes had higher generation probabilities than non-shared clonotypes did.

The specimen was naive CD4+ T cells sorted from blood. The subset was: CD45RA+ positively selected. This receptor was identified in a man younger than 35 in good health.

The chain's CDR3 is CASSGNLGIEQYF. CDR3 bases: TGTGCCAGCAGTGGCAATTTGGGGATCGAGCAGTACTTC. This rearrangement joins TRBV25-1 to TRBJ2-7; D is ambiguous. This CDR3 region has 13 residues. Trimming cost V 4 bases and J 6 bases, with 13 bases left between them. Germline CDR1 is MGHDK and CDR2 is SYGVNS.